These 18 T cell receptor beta chains originate from one sample sequenced in a study of Graves' ophthalmopathy and Graves' hyperthyroidism. RNA transcripts were the source from which TCR beta CDR3 regions were amplified. First-round RT-PCR employed HTBI primers, with a second-round multiplex PCR after it. MiXCR, applied by TCRdb to the multiplex PCR reads, yields one record per CDR3 protein. The data hold about 390,000 distinct CDR3 sequences, with approximately 18% observed a single time. Input material: peripheral blood. The receptor source for this set is an adult woman with stable Graves' hyperthyroidism.

The table lists this clonotype with many counts. This chain uses TRBV5-1 with TRBJ1-1; TRBD1 matches at 7 bases. The CDR3 loop spans 11 amino acids. From germline, CDR1 is SGHRS and CDR2 YFSETQ. Trimming at V came to 4 bases and at J to 9 bases, leaving 3 bases not matched to a gene. The DNA of the CDR3 is TGCGCCAGCAGCCCGGGACAGCAAGCTTTCTTT. Translated, it gives CASSPGQQAFF.

This CDR3 is CASSPPNRNVYEQYF. CDR3 DNA: TGTGCCAGCTCACCACCCAACCGGAACGTCTACGAGCAGTACTTC. This rearrangement joins TRBV18 to TRBJ2-7; D uncertain. V was pared by 0 bases and J by 3 bases, with 12 bases between. The CDR3 is made up of 15 amino acids. Germline V gene data show CDR1 as KGHSH and CDR2 as LQKENI. Together with reference TRBV18 and TRBJ2-7, the CDR3 gives the full variable domain: NAGVMQNPRHLVRRRGQEARLRCSPMKGHSHVYWYRQLPEEGLKFMVYLQKENIIDESGMPKERFSAEFPKEGPSILRIQQVVRGDSAAYFCASSPPNRNVYEQYFGPGTRLTVT.

This clonotype was observed many times. V and J are TRBV7-2 and TRBJ2-5; D may correspond to TRBD1 or TRBD2 (5 bases each). The V end lost 1 base, the J end lost 6 bases, and 18 bases lay between the germline ends. Germline V gene data show CDR1 as SGHTA and CDR2 as FQGNSA. The CDR3 has 16 residues. CDR3 loop: CASSLDRPGTLQTQYF. In DNA form, the CDR3 reads TGTGCCAGCAGCTTAGACCGTCCAGGGACCTTACAGACCCAGTACTTC.

This clonotype was observed at least ten times. The CDR3 DNA reads TGCGCCAGTTGCCACACACTACAGGGGAACACCGGGGAGCTGTTTTTT. Its protein is CASCHTLQGNTGELFF. This chain links TRBV5-1 with TRBJ2-2; TRBD1 might be the D (6 bases). The germline gives CDR1 SGHRS, CDR2 YFSETQ. V was clipped by 8 bases and J by 1 base, with 18 bases between them. This CDR3 has 16 residues.

The V and J genes are TRBV29-1 and TRBJ2-5; 8 bases are a match to TRBD1. The germline CDR1 and CDR2 sequences are SQVTM and ANQGSEA. The length of the CDR3 is 13 residues. Germline trimming cut 3 bases from V and 2 bases from J; bases unmatched to any gene: 2. The CDR3 here is CSVDRGLQETQYF. As DNA, the CDR3 is TGCAGCGTTGACAGGGGGCTACAAGAGACCCAGTACTTC. Supplemented by reference TRBV29-1 and TRBJ2-5, the full variable domain reads SAVISQKPSRDICQRGTSLTIQCQVDSQVTMMFWYRQQPGQSLTLIATANQGSEATYESGFVIDKFPISRPNLTFSTLTVSNMSPEDSSIYLCSVDRGLQETQYFGPGTRLLVL.

At least ten counts were recorded for this clonotype. The rearrangement joins TRBV12-3 or TRBV12-4 to TRBJ2-5; D not resolved. The CDR3 runs to 13 residues. The V gene lost 6 bases and the J gene lost 4 bases, with 12 bases spanning the gap. In DNA, the CDR3 is TGTGCCAGCAGCCTTCCATTCGGAGAGACCCAGTACTTC. It specifies CASSLPFGETQYF.

In its sample, this clonotype was seen a few times. The V gene is TRBV18, the J gene TRBJ1-1; 9 bases agree with TRBD1. The germline CDR1 and CDR2 sequences are KGHSH and LQKENI. Germline trimming cut 2 bases from V and 1 base from J; bases unmatched to any gene: 5. The CDR3 contains 16 residues. The DNA of the CDR3 is TGTGCCAGCTCACCAACCGGGACAGGGAAGAACACTGAAGCTTTCTTT. Protein product: CASSPTGTGKNTEAFF.

This clonotype was seen many times. The chain has TRBV6-2 or TRBV6-3 and TRBJ2-5; perhaps TRBD2 as D (6 bases). Between the trimmed V and J ends, which lost 6 bases and 5 bases, there was a span of 13 bases. In germline, CDR1 is MNHEY, CDR2 SVGEGT. The CDR3 spans 13 residues. CDR3 protein: CASRPTAGETQYF. The DNA for the CDR3 is TGTGCCAGCAGGCCAACGGCGGGGGAGACCCAGTACTTC.

This clonotype has a count of ten or more. V usage is TRBV25-1 and J usage is TRBJ1-2; possible D gene TRBD1, 6 bases. CDR3 length: 15 amino acids. V was shortened by 8 bases and J by 6 bases, with 22 bases between the two germline ends. Per the germline V gene, CDR1 is MGHDK and CDR2 is SYGVNS. The DNA of the CDR3 is TGTGCCAGCCTAGGCGATGGGTATAACAGGGATGGCTACACCTTC. This gives the protein CASLGDGYNRDGYTF.

This clonotype has more than one count but fewer than ten. V is TRBV11-2 and J is TRBJ2-7; TRBD2 is a possible D gene (6 bases). Germline values: CDR1 SGHAT, CDR2 FQNNGV. The CDR3 contains 14 residues. V was shortened by 5 bases and J by 3 bases, with 14 bases between the two germline ends. CDR3 protein: CASSAAGNRYEQYF. CDR3 nucleotide sequence: TGTGCCAGCAGCGCTGCGGGAAACCGCTACGAGCAGTACTTC.

At least ten counts were recorded for this clonotype. This chain uses TRBV28 with TRBJ2-5; D remains ambiguous. From germline, CDR1 is MDHEN and CDR2 SYDVKM. Between the trimmed V and J ends, which lost 8 bases and 2 bases, there was a span of 12 bases. This CDR3 is 13 amino acids long. The CDR3 is CASGRLVQETQYF. The CDR3 bases are TGTGCCAGCGGAAGACTTGTTCAAGAGACCCAGTACTTC.

This clonotype was seen at least ten times. The chain carries TRBV15 and TRBJ2-5, with D possibly matching TRBD1 (5 bases). The CDR3 spans 14 residues. CDR1 and CDR2 (germline): LNHNV, YYDKDF (reference sequence). V was trimmed by 6 bases and J by 5 bases, leaving 16 bases between them. The CDR3 sequence is CATRGRESLETQYF. Here the CDR3 DNA reads TGTGCCACCAGGGGGCGTGAGAGTCTGGAGACCCAGTACTTC.

The table lists this clonotype with many counts. The chain carries TRBV6-5 and TRBJ1-3; the D is unclear. The germline V gene has CDR1 MNHEY and CDR2 SVGAGI. This CDR3 has 15 residues. Trimming stripped 8 bases from V and 4 bases from J, with 18 bases between. The CDR3 spells CASGFSHAIGNTIYF. The CDR3 DNA reads as TGTGCCAGCGGTTTCAGTCACGCAATCGGAAACACCATATATTTT.

This clonotype was seen at least ten times. The rearrangement links TRBV28 to TRBJ2-7; D is ambiguous. V was trimmed by 6 bases and J by 12 bases, leaving 15 bases between them. This CDR3 region has 11 residues. Germline assignment: CDR1 MDHEN and CDR2 SYDVKM. CDR3 nucleotide sequence: TGTGCCAGCAGGTATCGGAGTTTTGGGTACTTC. Protein: CASRYRSFGYF.

The sample holds many counts of this clonotype. This sequence joins TRBV5-1 and TRBJ2-7; 7 nucleotides agree with TRBD1. Trimming removed 1 base from V and 4 bases from J; junction bases left unmatched: 8. The CDR3 extends over 15 amino acids. The germline V gene has CDR1 SGHRS and CDR2 YFSETQ. CDR3 in DNA: TGCGCCAGCAGCTTGTCCCGGGACAGTAGTTACGAGCAGTACTTC. Amino acid sequence: CASSLSRDSSYEQYF.

This clonotype was recorded at least ten times. This chain joins TRBV6-1 and TRBJ1-2; no firm D call. The CDR3 sequence is 13 residues long. Germline CDR1 MNHNS, CDR2 SASEGT. V was trimmed by 5 bases and J by 6 bases, leaving 13 bases between them. CDR3 residues: CASSRHESNGYTF. The CDR3 DNA is TGTGCCAGCAGTCGACATGAGAGTAATGGCTACACCTTC.

In its sample, this clonotype was seen many times. The junction and the germline gene differ at one end; a read error may be behind it. This chain joins TRBV20-1 and TRBJ1-3; TRBD1 is a possible D gene (5 bases). CDR1 is DFQATT, CDR2 SNEGSKA, per germline (reference sequence). The CDR3 runs 14 residues. The CDR3 region is CSAGDSSSGNTVYF. DNA for the CDR3: TGCAGTGCGGGGGACTCCAGCTCTGGAAACACCGTATATTTT.

The table lists this clonotype with many counts. The rearrangement uses TRBV7-3 and TRBJ1-2; D is perhaps TRBD1 (5 bases). The CDR3 length is 13 residues. V dropped 5 bases and J dropped 4 bases, with 11 bases sitting between them. Germline V lookup: CDR1 SGHTA, CDR2 FQGTGA. CDR3 sequence reads: CASSEGVGYGYTF. CDR3 sequence (DNA): TGTGCCAGCAGCGAAGGGGTGGGCTATGGCTACACCTTC.